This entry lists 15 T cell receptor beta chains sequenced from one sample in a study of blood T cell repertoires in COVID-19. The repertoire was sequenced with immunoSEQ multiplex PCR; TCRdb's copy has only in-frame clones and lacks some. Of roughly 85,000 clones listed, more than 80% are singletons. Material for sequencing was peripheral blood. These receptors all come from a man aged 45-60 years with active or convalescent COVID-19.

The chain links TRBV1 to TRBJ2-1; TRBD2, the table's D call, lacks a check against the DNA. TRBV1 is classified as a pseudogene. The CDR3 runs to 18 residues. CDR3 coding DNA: TGCACCAGCAGCCAGTCCAGGACTAGCGGGGGAGCTTACAATGAGCAGTTCTTC. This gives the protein CTSSQSRTSGGAYNEQFF.

The chain's CDR3 is CASSLGGEETQYF. DNA for the CDR3: TGCGCCAGCAGCTTGGGTGGGGAGGAGACCCAGTACTTC. V usage is TRBV5-1 and J usage is TRBJ2-5; TRBD2 might be the D (5 bases). The CDR3 length is 13 residues. Trimming removed 0 bases from V and 5 bases from J, with 8 bases in between. Germline V gene data show CDR1 as SGHRS and CDR2 as YFSETQ.

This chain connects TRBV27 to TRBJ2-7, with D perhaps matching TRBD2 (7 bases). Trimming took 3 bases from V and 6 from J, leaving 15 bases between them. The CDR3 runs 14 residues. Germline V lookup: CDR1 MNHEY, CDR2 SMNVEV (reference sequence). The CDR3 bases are TGTGCCAGCAGTTTTAGTCGGGGGGCGGGCGAGCAGTACTTC. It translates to CASSFSRGAGEQYF.

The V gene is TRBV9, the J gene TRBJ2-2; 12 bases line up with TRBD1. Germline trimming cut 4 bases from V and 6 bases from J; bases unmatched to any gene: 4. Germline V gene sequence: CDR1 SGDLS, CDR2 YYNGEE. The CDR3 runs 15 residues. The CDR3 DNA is TGTGCCAGCAGCACCGGGACAGGGGGCCCCGGGGAGCTGTTTTTT. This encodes CASSTGTGGPGELFF.

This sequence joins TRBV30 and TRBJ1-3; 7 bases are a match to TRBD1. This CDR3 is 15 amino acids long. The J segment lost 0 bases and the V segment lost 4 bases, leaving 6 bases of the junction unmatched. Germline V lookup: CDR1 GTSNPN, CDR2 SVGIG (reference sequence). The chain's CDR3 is CAWTPGQYSGNTIYF. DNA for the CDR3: TGTGCCTGGACCCCGGGACAGTACTCTGGAAACACCATATATTTT.

The DNA for the CDR3 is TGTGCCAGCAGCTTAGGTTTTAGTGATAGCACAGATACGCAGTATTTT. It encodes CASSLGFSDSTDTQYF. The chain employs TRBV7-9 and TRBJ2-3; no reliable D call. The CDR3 contains 16 residues. V was pared by 1 base and J by 0 bases, with 11 bases between. The V gene's germline CDR1 is SEHNR and CDR2 FQNEAQ (reference sequence). Using reference TRBV7-9 and TRBJ2-3 for the parts outside the CDR3, the full variable domain is DTGVSQNPRHKITKRGQNVTFRCDPISEHNRLYWYRQTLGQGPEFLTYFQNEAQLEKSRLLSDRFSAERPKGSFSTLEIQRTEQGDSAMYLCASSLGFSDSTDTQYFGPGTRLTVL.

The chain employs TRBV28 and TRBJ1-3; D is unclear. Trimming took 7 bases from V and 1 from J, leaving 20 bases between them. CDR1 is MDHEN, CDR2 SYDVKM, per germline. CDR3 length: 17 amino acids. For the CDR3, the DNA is TGTGCCAGCACCGCACAGAACACCTTTGATTCTGGAAACACCATATATTTT. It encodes CASTAQNTFDSGNTIYF.

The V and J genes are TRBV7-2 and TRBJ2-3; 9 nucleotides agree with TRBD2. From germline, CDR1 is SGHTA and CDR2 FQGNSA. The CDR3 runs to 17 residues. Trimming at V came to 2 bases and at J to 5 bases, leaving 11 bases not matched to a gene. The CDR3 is CASSLSLRGGRKDTQYF. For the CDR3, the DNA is TGTGCCAGCAGCTTATCTTTGCGGGGGGGCAGGAAAGATACGCAGTATTTT. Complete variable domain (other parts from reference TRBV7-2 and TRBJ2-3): GAGVSQSPSNKVTEKGKDVELRCDPISGHTALYWYRQSLGQGLEFLIYFQGNSAPDKSGLPSDRFSAERTGGSVSTLTIQRTQQEDSAVYLCASSLSLRGGRKDTQYFGPGTRLTVL.

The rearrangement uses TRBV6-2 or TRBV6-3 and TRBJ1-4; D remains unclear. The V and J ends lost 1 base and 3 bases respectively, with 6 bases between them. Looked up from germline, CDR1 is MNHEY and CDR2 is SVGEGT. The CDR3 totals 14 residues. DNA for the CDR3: TGTGCCAGCAGTTACTTCCCGGCTAATGAAAAACTGTTTTTT. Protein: CASSYFPANEKLFF.

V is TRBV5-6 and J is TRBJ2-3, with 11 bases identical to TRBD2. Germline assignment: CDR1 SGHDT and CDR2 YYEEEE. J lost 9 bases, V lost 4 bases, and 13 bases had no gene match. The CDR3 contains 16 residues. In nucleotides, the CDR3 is TGTGCCAGCAGCCCAAAGACTAGCGGGGTCCGCAGGACGCAGTATTTT. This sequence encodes CASSPKTSGVRRTQYF. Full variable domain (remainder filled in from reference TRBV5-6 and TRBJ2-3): DAGVTQSPTHLIKTRGQQVTLRCSPKSGHDTVSWYQQALGQGPQFIFQYYEEEERQRGNFPDRFSGHQFPNYSSELNVNALLLGDSALYLCASSPKTSGVRRTQYFGPGTRLTVL.

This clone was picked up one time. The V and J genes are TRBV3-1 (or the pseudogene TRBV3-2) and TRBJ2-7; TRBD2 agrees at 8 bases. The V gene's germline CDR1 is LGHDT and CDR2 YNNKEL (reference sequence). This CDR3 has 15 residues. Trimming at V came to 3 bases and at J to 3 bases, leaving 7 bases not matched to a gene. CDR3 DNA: TGTGCCAGCAGCCAGGCGGCGGGAGGCTTCTACGAGCAGTACTTC. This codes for CASSQAAGGFYEQYF.

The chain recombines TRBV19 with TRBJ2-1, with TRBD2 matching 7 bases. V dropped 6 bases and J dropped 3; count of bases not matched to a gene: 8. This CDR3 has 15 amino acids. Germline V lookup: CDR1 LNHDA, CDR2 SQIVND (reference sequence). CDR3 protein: CASSRRAGDYNEQFF. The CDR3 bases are TGTGCCAGTAGCCGACGGGCGGGGGACTACAATGAGCAGTTCTTC.

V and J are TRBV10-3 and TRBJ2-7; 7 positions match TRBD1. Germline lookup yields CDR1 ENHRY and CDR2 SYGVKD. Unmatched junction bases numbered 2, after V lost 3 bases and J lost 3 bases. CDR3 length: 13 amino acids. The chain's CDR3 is CAISDGTDYEQYF. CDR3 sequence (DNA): TGTGCCATCAGTGACGGGACAGACTACGAGCAGTACTTC.

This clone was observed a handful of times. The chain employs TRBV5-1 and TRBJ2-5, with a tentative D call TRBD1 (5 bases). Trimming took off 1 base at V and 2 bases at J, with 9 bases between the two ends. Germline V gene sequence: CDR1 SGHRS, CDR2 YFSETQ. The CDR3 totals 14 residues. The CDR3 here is CASSLTPGQETQYF. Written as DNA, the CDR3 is TGCGCCAGCAGCTTGACCCCAGGGCAAGAGACCCAGTACTTC.

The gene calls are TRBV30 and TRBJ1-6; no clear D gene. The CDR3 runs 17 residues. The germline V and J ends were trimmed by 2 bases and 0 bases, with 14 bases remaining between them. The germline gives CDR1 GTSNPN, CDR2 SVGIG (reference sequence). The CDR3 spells CAWSSYVSSSYNSPLHF. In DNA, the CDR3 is TGTGCCTGGAGTTCCTACGTTTCGAGCTCCTATAATTCACCCCTCCACTTT.